Following are 25 T cell receptor beta chains from one sample sequenced in a study of T cells after yellow fever vaccination. MiXCR was run by TCRdb on the 5' RACE reads, yielding one entry per CDR3 protein. The data hold a few hundred thousand distinct CDR3 sequences, with about 7.8% observed a single time. The source material was PBMCs, sampled roughly seven weeks after the first yellow fever vaccination. The receptors here all came from a man younger than 35 who received the YFV17D yellow fever vaccine.

This clonotype appeared a few times. The J gene is TRBJ2-2, the V gene TRBV12-3 or TRBV12-4, with a possible D match to TRBD2 (5 bases). V was clipped by 3 bases and J by 3 bases, with 11 bases between them. This CDR3 comprises 15 residues. CDR3 DNA sequence: TGTGCCAGCAGTTTTACGGGGATCGACACCGGGGAGCTGTTTTTT. As protein: CASSFTGIDTGELFF.

The chain carries TRBV4-1 and TRBJ2-2, with 8 bases lining up with TRBD1. V lost 4 bases, J lost 3 bases, and 4 bases stayed unmatched. CDR1 and CDR2 (germline): MGHRA, YSYEKL. The length of the CDR3 is 15 residues. CDR3 coding DNA: TGCGCCAGCAGCCCAGGGGGCCCCTACACCGGGGAGCTGTTTTTT. Protein sequence: CASSPGGPYTGELFF.

This clonotype was seen a few times. The chain has TRBV4-3 and TRBJ1-1; D remains unclear. V shed 0 bases and J shed 0 bases, with 11 bases lying between them. The CDR3 runs to 16 residues. Looked up from germline, CDR1 is LGHNA and CDR2 is YSLEER. The CDR3 nucleotides read TGCGCCAGCAGCCAAGATTATGCCCTTATGAACACTGAAGCTTTCTTT. Amino acid sequence: CASSQDYALMNTEAFF.

This clonotype was seen only a few times. The chain recombines TRBV20-1 with TRBJ2-1, with 9 bases lining up with TRBD2. Germline trimming cut 3 bases from V and 8 bases from J; bases unmatched to any gene: 11. Germline V CDR1 and CDR2: DFQATT, SNEGSKA (reference sequence). This CDR3 spans 15 amino acids. CDR3 DNA sequence: TGCAGTGCTAGCTCTAGTAGCGGGGGTGGCCATGAGCAGTTCTTC. Translating gives CSASSSSGGGHEQFF.

In its sample, this clonotype was seen a few times. This rearrangement joins TRBV24-1 to TRBJ2-3; TRBD2 aligns across 11 bases. CDR1 KGHDR and CDR2 SFDVKD come from the germline V gene. The trim removed 4 bases at V and 2 bases at J, leaving 4 bases unmatched. The CDR3 length is 16 residues. CDR3 nucleotide sequence: TGTGCCACCAGTGACCCGGGACTAGCGGACACAGATACGCAGTATTTT. This gives the protein CATSDPGLADTDTQYF.

This clonotype has only a few counts. The V and J genes are TRBV5-1 and TRBJ1-6, with D maybe TRBD1 (5 bases). Germline CDR1 SGHRS, CDR2 YFSETQ. CDR3 length: 15 residues. V was pared by 0 bases and J by 11 bases, with 15 bases between. In DNA form, the CDR3 reads TGCGCCAGCAGCTTGGATGTCCAGGGTGGTACACCCCTCCACTTT. Translating gives CASSLDVQGGTPLHF.

This clonotype appeared many times. The rearrangement uses TRBV5-1 and TRBJ2-7; TRBD1 is a possible D gene (5 bases). V lost 0 bases to trimming and J lost 3 bases, with 10 bases between them. Looked up from germline, CDR1 is SGHRS and CDR2 is YFSETQ. CDR3 size: 14 residues. Here the CDR3 reads CASSLGAGYYEQYV. The CDR3 region has the DNA TGCGCCAGCAGCTTGGGGGCAGGGTACTACGAGCAGTACGTC.

The table lists this clonotype with many counts. V usage is TRBV20-1 and J usage is TRBJ1-5; 7 bases are shared with TRBD1. Germline CDR1 and CDR2: DFQATT and SNEGSKA (reference sequence). The V segment lost 3 bases and the J segment 5 bases; nucleotides outside the gene matches: 4. The CDR3 is 13 amino acids. The CDR3 here is CSASRGVDQPQHF. CDR3 nucleotides: TGCAGTGCTAGCAGGGGGGTCGATCAGCCCCAGCATTTT.

This clonotype has only a few counts. The V call is TRBV12-3 or TRBV12-4, the J call TRBJ2-7; 11 nucleotides align to TRBD1. After removal of 5 bases from V and 3 bases from J, the junction contained 6 bases not matched to a gene. The CDR3 length is 15 residues. The CDR3 reads CASSPEGTGGYEQYF. For the CDR3, the DNA is TGTGCCAGCAGTCCCGAGGGGACAGGGGGCTACGAGCAGTACTTC.

The genes are TRBV4-3 and TRBJ2-1; the D gene is possibly TRBD1 (5 bases). V was shortened by 0 bases and J by 1 base, with 10 bases between the two germline ends. The germline CDR1 and CDR2 sequences are LGHNA and YSLEER. The CDR3 has 16 amino acids. This CDR3 is CASSQESGLSYNEQFF. DNA of the CDR3: TGCGCCAGCAGCCAAGAATCAGGGTTATCCTACAATGAGCAGTTCTTC.

This chain uses TRBV11-2 with TRBJ2-1, with 7 nucleotides matching TRBD2. Germline loops: CDR1 SGHAT, CDR2 FQNNGV. The CDR3 is made up of 15 amino acids. V was pared by 1 base and J by 9 bases, with 9 bases of the junction left unmatched. The CDR3 is CASSLGRGRRGEQFF. CDR3 DNA: TGTGCCAGCAGCTTAGGGCGGGGGAGGAGGGGTGAGCAGTTCTTC.

The chain is built from TRBV29-1 and TRBJ2-7; 8 bases agree with TRBD1. The CDR3 is 17 amino acids. V lost 0 bases, J lost 1 base, and 11 bases stayed unmatched. Germline V gene lookup returns CDR1 SQVTM and CDR2 ANQGSEA. CDR3 coding DNA: TGCAGCGTTGAAGAAAGATCCCGGGACAGGTTATCCTACGAGCAGTACTTC. Its protein product is CSVEERSRDRLSYEQYF.

This clonotype was detected ten times or more. V is TRBV12-3 or TRBV12-4 and J is TRBJ2-7; D is ambiguous. There are 15 residues in the CDR3. V lost 2 bases and J lost 0, with 11 bases in between. The CDR3 sequence is CASSLLGRVSYEQYF. Here the CDR3 DNA reads TGTGCCAGCAGTTTATTGGGCCGCGTCTCCTACGAGCAGTACTTC.

The chain uses TRBV20-1 and TRBJ1-1; no definite D call. The CDR3 runs to 14 residues. V was cut by 3 bases and J by 2 bases, with 13 bases left in between. CDR1 and CDR2 (germline): DFQATT, SNEGSKA (reference sequence). The CDR3 sequence: CSASGLARNTEAFF. The CDR3 nucleotides are TGCAGTGCTAGCGGTCTGGCCAGAAACACTGAAGCTTTCTTT.

There are a few counts of this clonotype. The chain couples TRBV27 to TRBJ1-2; 7 bases fit TRBD1. Germline trimming cut 6 bases from V and 8 bases from J; bases unmatched to any gene: 9. This CDR3 has 13 residues. Germline CDR1 reads MNHEY; CDR2 reads SMNVEV (reference sequence). The CDR3: CASRPDRAGGYTF. The CDR3 DNA follows: TGTGCCAGCAGGCCCGACAGGGCGGGGGGCTACACCTTC.

This clonotype was picked up many times. V and J are TRBV28 and TRBJ1-2; D is unclear. This CDR3 region has 15 residues. Germline-derived CDR1 and CDR2 are MDHEN and SYDVKM. V lost 1 base, J lost 8 bases, and 17 bases lay in between. This chain's CDR3 is CASSLLGNGPGGYTF. The CDR3 DNA sequence: TGTGCCAGCAGTTTATTAGGAAACGGACCAGGAGGCTACACCTTC.

The table lists this clonotype with a few counts. This chain connects TRBV7-8 to TRBJ2-3; no definite D call. The CDR3 totals 12 residues. The germline CDR1 and CDR2 sequences are SGHVS and FQNEAQ. The V and J ends lost 5 bases and 8 bases respectively, with 11 bases between them. The CDR3 reads CASSPLQTTQYF. The CDR3 DNA reads as TGTGCCAGCAGCCCCCTCCAGACTACGCAGTATTTT.

In its sample, this clonotype was seen a few times. The chain links TRBV4-1 to TRBJ2-7; no clear D gene. The germline V gene encodes CDR1 MGHRA and CDR2 YSYEKL. The germline V and J ends were trimmed by 5 bases and 2 bases, with 10 bases remaining between them. CDR3 length: 13 residues. The CDR3 sequence: CASSVDHPYEQYF. CDR3 nucleotide sequence: TGCGCCAGCAGCGTAGACCACCCCTACGAGCAGTACTTC.

This clonotype was counted between two and nine times. V is TRBV20-1 and J is TRBJ2-7, with D possibly being TRBD2 (6 bases). Germline V lookup: CDR1 DFQATT, CDR2 SNEGSKA (reference sequence). The CDR3 has 13 residues. The germline V and J ends were trimmed by 1 base and 5 bases, with 12 bases remaining between them. The CDR3 is CSARGGVFNEQYV. Written as DNA, the CDR3 is TGCAGTGCTAGAGGGGGGGTATTCAACGAGCAGTACGTC.

With respect to this clonotype: Just one base apart from a much larger clone, this may be a read error. This chain uses TRBV29-1 with TRBJ1-1, with D possibly being TRBD1 (5 bases). This CDR3 has 14 amino acids. From germline, CDR1 is SQVTM and CDR2 ANQGSEA. With 7 bases removed from V and 2 bases from J, the gap between germline ends came to 17 bases. The chain's CDR3 is CSAVQVDFNTEAFF. CDR3 in DNA: TGCAGCGCCGTACAGGTGGATTTTAACACTGAAGCTTTCTTT.

Many counts were recorded for this clonotype. This chain joins TRBV20-1 and TRBJ2-7; no clear D gene. Trimming removed 5 bases from V and 5 bases from J, with 10 bases in between. The CDR3 is made up of 11 amino acids. Germline V gene sequence: CDR1 DFQATT, CDR2 SNEGSKA (reference sequence). The CDR3 sequence is CSAGIVNEQYF. The CDR3 nucleotides read TGCAGTGCTGGGATAGTGAACGAGCAGTACTTC.

This clonotype was found a few times. This chain joins TRBV28 and TRBJ2-5, with D tentatively TRBD2 (5 bases). The V end lost 2 bases, the J end lost 1 base, and 14 bases lay between the germline ends. CDR3 length: 16 residues. Germline CDR1 reads MDHEN; CDR2 reads SYDVKM. The CDR3 loop is CASSLLSGYSQETQYF. The CDR3 DNA reads as TGTGCCAGCAGTTTACTTTCGGGATACAGCCAAGAGACCCAGTACTTC.

This clonotype was counted ten times or more. This chain links TRBV5-6 with TRBJ1-2; 8 bases match TRBD1. Germline lookup yields CDR1 SGHDT and CDR2 YYEEEE. With 0 bases clipped from V and 4 bases from J, the junction kept 2 bases outside the gene matches. This CDR3 comprises 14 residues. Here the CDR3 reads CASSLAGGGYGYTF. The CDR3 coding sequence is TGTGCCAGCAGCTTGGCAGGGGGCGGCTATGGCTACACCTTC.

This clonotype was seen repeatedly, ten times or more. The gene calls are TRBV7-2 and TRBJ1-2; weak D call: TRBD1 (5 bases). Germline assignment: CDR1 SGHTA and CDR2 FQGNSA. The CDR3 runs 13 residues. Trimming shortened V by 5 bases and J by 2 bases, and 9 bases separated the two germline ends. This chain's CDR3 is CASSPDRNYGYTF. The CDR3 nucleotides read TGTGCCAGCAGCCCCGACAGAAACTATGGCTACACCTTC. Based on the CDR3 plus reference TRBV7-2 and TRBJ1-2, the full variable domain is GAGVSQSPSNKVTEKGKDVELRCDPISGHTALYWYRQSLGQGLEFLIYFQGNSAPDKSGLPSDRFSAERTGGSVSTLTIQRTQQEDSAVYLCASSPDRNYGYTFGSGTRLTVV.

This clonotype has only a few counts. The chain combines TRBV12-3 or TRBV12-4 with TRBJ1-1; D unclear. The CDR3 spans 12 residues. V lost 2 bases, J lost 8 bases, and 9 bases lay in between. CDR3 residues: CASSLTLMEAFF. The DNA of the CDR3 is TGTGCCAGCAGTTTAACTCTCATGGAAGCTTTCTTT.